The T cell receptor beta chain described here comes from a study of Graves' ophthalmopathy and Graves' hyperthyroidism. Beta-chain TCR CDR3 regions were amplified from RNA transcripts. HTBI-primed first-round RT-PCR preceded second-round multiplex PCR. Each CDR3 protein gets one entry after TCRdb re-called the multiplex PCR reads with MiXCR. Seen here are around 1,200,000 distinct CDR3 sequences, 35% to 40% observed once, and the top ten hold approximately 12%. This clonotype occurred a few times. Germline is not matched at one junction end, which may reflect a read error. Germline lookup yields CDR1 SGHTA and CDR2 FQGNSA. CDR3 length: 14 amino acids.

Sequencing was carried out using peripheral blood or thyroid tissue (not recorded which). The origin of this receptor is an adult man with Graves' hyperthyroidism. The chain is built from TRBV7-2 and TRBJ2-7; 9 bases align to TRBD2. The CDR3 here is CASSQVASGALQYF. CDR3 in DNA: TGCGCCAGCAGCCAAGTCGCTAGCGGGGCATTGCAGTACTTC.